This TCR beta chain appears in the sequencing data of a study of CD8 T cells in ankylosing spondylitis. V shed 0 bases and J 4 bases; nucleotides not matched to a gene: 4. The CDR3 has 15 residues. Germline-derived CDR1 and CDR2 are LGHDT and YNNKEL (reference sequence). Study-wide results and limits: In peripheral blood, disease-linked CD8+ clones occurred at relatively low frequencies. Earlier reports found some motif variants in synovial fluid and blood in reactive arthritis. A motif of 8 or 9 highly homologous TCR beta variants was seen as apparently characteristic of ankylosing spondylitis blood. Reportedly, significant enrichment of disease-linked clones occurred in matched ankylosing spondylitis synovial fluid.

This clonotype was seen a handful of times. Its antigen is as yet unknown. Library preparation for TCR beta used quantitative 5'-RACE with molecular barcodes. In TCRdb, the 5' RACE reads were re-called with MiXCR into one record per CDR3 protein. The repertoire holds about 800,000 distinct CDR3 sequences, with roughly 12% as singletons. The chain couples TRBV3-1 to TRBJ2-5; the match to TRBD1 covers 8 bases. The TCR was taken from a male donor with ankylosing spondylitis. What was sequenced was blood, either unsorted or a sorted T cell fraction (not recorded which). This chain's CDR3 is CASSQEAGGAETQYF. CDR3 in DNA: TGTGCCAGCAGCCAAGAAGCAGGGGGCGCAGAGACCCAGTACTTC.